The clone carrying this T cell receptor beta chain was counted many times. Its antigen is still unknown. The length of the CDR3 is 13 residues. Trimming pared 7 bases from V and 5 bases from J, leaving 14 bases between. Germline V CDR1 and CDR2: SEHNR, FQNEAQ (reference sequence). Each TCR beta cDNA library carried unique molecular identifiers. Some 500,000 cDNA molecules were recovered from an input of roughly 0.85 to 10 million T cells. TCRdb analysed the PCR reads with MiXCR anew, one entry per CDR3 protein. The sample lists about 260,000 distinct CDR3 sequences, about 38% seen once, with 4% to 6% in the top ten. The source of the sample is a study of post-analysis software for immune sequencing data. Across the whole study: The cohort encompassed relapsing-remitting, secondary progressive and progressive-relapsing multiple sclerosis disease courses.

General study findings and limits: Strong co-clustering by F measure linked samples that shared a preparation batch. Normalized Chao1 diversity was significantly reduced in patients versus controls. Among 5 or 6 TRBV segments more frequent in patients than controls were TRBV5-6, TRBV5-1 and TRBV20-1.

Sequences were obtained from blood. This clonotype was sampled from a girl between 5 and 17 years old with multiple sclerosis. The rearrangement joins TRBV7-9 to TRBJ1-2; TRBD1 is a possible D gene (5 bases). CDR3 DNA sequence: TGTGCCAGCACTGGGAGGGGATCTTATGGCTACACCTTC. Its translation: CASTGRGSYGYTF.